Shown below are 8 T cell receptor beta chains from a single sample sequenced in a study of cytomegalovirus exposure and HLA in healthy donors. The assay was immunoSEQ multiplex PCR, and TCRdb's table has in-frame clones only and misses some. The data hold some 75,000 clones, with approximately 96% observed a single time. Sequencing input: PBMCs. The receptor source for this set is a woman younger than 35 in good health and CMV-seronegative.

CDR3 residues: CASSLTPPYEQYF. The CDR3 nucleotides are TGTGCCAGCAGCTTAACTCCTCCATACGAGCAGTACTTC. The V gene is TRBV11-2, the J gene TRBJ2-7, with unresolved D. Germline V CDR1 and CDR2: SGHAT, FQNNGV. The V gene lost 2 bases and the J gene lost 4 bases, with 9 bases spanning the gap. The CDR3 totals 13 residues.

The V call is TRBV9, the J call TRBJ2-7, with 8 bases that match TRBD1. Trimming removed 4 bases from V and 4 bases from J; junction bases left unmatched: 10. The germline CDR1 and CDR2 sequences are SGDLS and YYNGEE. The CDR3 covers 15 residues. CDR3: CASSPGRGQGYEQYF. DNA for the CDR3: TGTGCCAGCAGCCCCGGTCGTGGACAGGGATACGAGCAGTACTTC. Filled out from reference TRBV9 and TRBJ2-7, the complete variable domain reads DSGVTQTPKHLITATGQRVTLRCSPRSGDLSVYWYQQSLDQGLQFLIQYYNGEERAKGNILERFSAQQFPDLHSELNLSSLELGDSALYFCASSPGRGQGYEQYFGPGTRLTVT.

The chain links TRBV18 to TRBJ1-1; a weak D match, TRBD1 (5 bases). The CDR3 spans 15 residues. The ends were cut back, 3 bases at V and 0 bases at J, with 11 bases in the middle. Per the germline V gene, CDR1 is KGHSH and CDR2 is LQKENI. CDR3 nucleotide sequence: TGTGCCAGCTCACCTACGACAGACATGAACACTGAAGCTTTCTTT. Its translation is CASSPTTDMNTEAFF. Full variable domain (remainder filled in from reference TRBV18 and TRBJ1-1): NAGVMQNPRHLVRRRGQEARLRCSPMKGHSHVYWYRQLPEEGLKFMVYLQKENIIDESGMPKERFSAEFPKEGPSILRIQQVVRGDSAAYFCASSPTTDMNTEAFFGQGTRLTVV.

A single count supports this clone. The V call is TRBV10-3, the J call TRBJ2-7; D perhaps matches TRBD1 (7 bases). This CDR3 spans 15 amino acids. Germline V CDR1 and CDR2: ENHRY, SYGVKD. The V end lost 6 bases, the J end lost 5 bases, and 20 bases lay between the germline ends. CDR3 loop: CAIRSRSPGGNEQYF. Written as DNA, the CDR3 is TGTGCCATCAGGTCTCGCTCGCCAGGGGGGAACGAGCAGTACTTC.

This sequence joins TRBV6-6 and TRBJ2-4; 8 bases are a match to TRBD1. The junction had 20 bases not matched to a gene; V was cut back by 6 bases and J by 13 bases. This CDR3 contains 16 residues. The germline CDR1 and CDR2 sequences are MNHNY and SVGAGI (reference sequence). The CDR3 reads CASSRIGQGPEAVQYF. The CDR3 DNA follows: TGTGCCAGCAGCCGTATTGGACAGGGTCCCGAGGCAGTCCAGTACTTC.

This chain uses TRBV15 with TRBJ1-3; tentative D call: TRBD1 (6 bases). V was cut by 8 bases and J by 0 bases, with 11 bases left in between. CDR1 and CDR2 from the germline V gene are LNHNV and YYDKDF (reference sequence). The CDR3 has 14 residues. The CDR3 region is CATSYRDSGNTIYF. CDR3 bases: TGTGCCACCTCGTACAGGGACTCTGGAAACACCATATATTTT.

This chain joins TRBV28 and TRBJ1-2, with D possibly TRBD1 on 5 matching bases. The CDR3 length is 14 residues. The germline V gene has CDR1 MDHEN and CDR2 SYDVKM. Trimming pared 4 bases from V and 3 bases from J, leaving 12 bases between. The CDR3 loop reads CASSSQQVYYGYTF. CDR3 DNA: TGTGCCAGCAGTTCGCAACAGGTCTACTATGGCTACACCTTC.

This rearrangement joins TRBV27 to TRBJ2-4; 8 bases are shared with TRBD2. The ends lost 3 bases at V and 0 bases at J; junction bases unmatched: 16. CDR3 length: 20 residues. CDR1 MNHEY and CDR2 SMNVEV come from the germline V gene (reference sequence). CDR3 region: CASSFIDGTGGYLAKNIQYF. In nucleotides, the CDR3 is TGTGCCAGCAGTTTCATCGATGGAACGGGAGGGTACCTAGCCAAAAACATTCAGTACTTC.